This T cell receptor (beta chain) was documented in a study of blood T cell repertoires in COVID-19. In the study overall: Researchers got acute and convalescent COVID-19 samples from the United States, Italy and Spain.

Only in-frame clones appear in the TCRdb table, and some are missing; sequencing was by immunoSEQ multiplex PCR. The table records 150,000 to 200,000 clones, roughly 82% of them present only once. V lost 10 bases and J lost 1, with 14 bases in between. The CDR3 loop spans 14 amino acids. Germline CDR1 is ENHRY and CDR2 is SYGVKD. The genes are TRBV10-3 and TRBJ1-5; D perhaps matches TRBD1 (5 bases). The receptor was isolated from a woman in her 70s with acute or convalescent COVID-19. Sequencing used peripheral blood. CDR3: CATGHHSSNQPQHF. CDR3 DNA: TGTGCCACCGGACACCATTCCAGCAATCAGCCCCAGCATTTT.